The 10 T cell receptor beta chains listed next were all sequenced from one sample in a study of T cell responses to AZD1222 COVID-19 vaccine. Method: immunoSEQ multiplex PCR; TCRdb's copy keeps in-frame clones and lacks some. The sample records about 120,000 clones, 88% being singletons. This sample comprised peripheral blood, obtained on day 0 of AZD1222 vaccination. Receptor source: an adult in good health.

This clone is medium-sized (0.01 to 0.1%). The chain is built from TRBV3-1 (or the pseudogene TRBV3-2) and TRBJ1-2; 11 nucleotides match TRBD1. The ends lost 1 base at V and 4 bases at J; junction bases unmatched: 2. The germline V gene has CDR1 LGHDT and CDR2 YNNKEL (reference sequence). The CDR3 length is 15 residues. The CDR3 protein is CASSQGTGGGYGYTF. CDR3 DNA: TGTGCCAGCAGCCAAGGGACAGGGGGCGGCTATGGCTACACCTTC.

The genes are TRBV15 and TRBJ1-5; D gene uncertain. CDR1 is LNHNV, CDR2 YYDKDF, per germline (reference sequence). V lost 2 bases, J lost 5 bases, and 7 bases lay in between. This CDR3 has 13 residues. The CDR3 sequence is CATSRKTDQPQHF. CDR3 nucleotide sequence: TGTGCCACCAGCAGAAAAACAGATCAGCCCCAGCATTTT.

The chain combines TRBV11-1 with TRBJ1-1, with 7 bases matching TRBD1. The CDR3 runs 14 residues. Germline V gene data show CDR1 as SGHAT and CDR2 as FQDESV (reference sequence). J gave up 5 bases and V 3 bases, and 6 bases lay outside the gene matches. The CDR3 loop is CASSFSQGRTEAFF. DNA of the CDR3: TGTGCCAGCAGCTTTTCACAGGGGCGAACTGAAGCTTTCTTT.

This clone was recorded only once. This rearrangement joins TRBV2 to TRBJ2-7; D is possibly TRBD2 (5 bases). V lost 3 bases, J lost 1 base, and 7 bases lay in between. Germline V gene sequence: CDR1 SNHLY, CDR2 FYNNEI. The CDR3 contains 13 residues. The chain's CDR3 is CASSDSASYEQYF. In DNA form, the CDR3 reads TGTGCCAGCAGTGATAGCGCTTCCTACGAGCAGTACTTC.

The chain recombines TRBV2 with TRBJ2-2; 7 bases match TRBD2. Germline V gives CDR1 SNHLY, CDR2 FYNNEI. V lost 10 bases, J lost 1 base, and 15 bases stayed unmatched. CDR3 length: 17 amino acids. Here the CDR3 DNA reads TGTGCCATCCGGGCCACTGGGCGGGGGATGAACACCGGGGAGCTGTTTTTT. Translation: CAIRATGRGMNTGELFF.

This clone has just a few counts. The chain couples TRBV25-1 to TRBJ2-3; 7 bases are a match to TRBD1. The germline gives CDR1 MGHDK, CDR2 SYGVNS. This CDR3 has 15 residues. With 3 bases clipped from V and 2 bases from J, the junction kept 5 bases outside the gene matches. The CDR3 loop is CASSDSQGITDTQYF. In DNA, the CDR3 is TGTGCCAGCAGTGATTCACAGGGGATCACAGATACGCAGTATTTT.

This clone showed up just a few times. This chain connects TRBV27 to TRBJ2-3; D is unresolved. The CDR3 is 12 amino acids. Looked up from germline, CDR1 is MNHEY and CDR2 is SMNVEV (reference sequence). Trimming pared 6 bases from V and 0 bases from J, leaving 4 bases between. CDR3: CASRTSTDTQYF. The CDR3 DNA reads as TGTGCCAGCAGGACTAGCACAGATACGCAGTATTTT.

This chain joins TRBV11-2 and TRBJ2-1; D tentatively reads TRBD1 or TRBD2 (6 bases each). The germline V gene has CDR1 SGHAT and CDR2 FQNNGV. Between the trimmed V and J ends, which lost 0 bases and 8 bases, there was a span of 11 bases. This CDR3 has 14 amino acids. CDR3 bases: TGTGCCAGCAGCTTAGATGGGGGGCGAGATGAGCAGTTCTTC. Its protein product is CASSLDGGRDEQFF.

The chain links TRBV18 to TRBJ2-7, with 8 bases aligning to TRBD2. Germline V lookup: CDR1 KGHSH, CDR2 LQKENI. The CDR3 covers 13 residues. Trimming cost V 4 bases and J 9 bases; bases outside gene matches: 8. The CDR3 sequence is CASSQHSGESQYF. The CDR3 nucleotides read TGTGCCAGCTCACAACATAGCGGGGAGTCGCAGTACTTC.

This chain connects TRBV5-6 to TRBJ2-3, with D possibly matching TRBD2 (5 bases). Trimming left V 4 bases short and J 4 bases short, with 13 bases between. This CDR3 comprises 14 residues. Germline lookup yields CDR1 SGHDT and CDR2 YYEEEE. CDR3 residues: CASSGSATPDTQYF. CDR3 DNA sequence: TGTGCCAGCAGCGGTAGCGCTACCCCAGATACGCAGTATTTT.